The rows below give T cell receptor beta chains drawn from one sample of a study of T cell responses to AZD1222 COVID-19 vaccine. Sequenced by immunoSEQ multiplex PCR; TCRdb stores in-frame clones only, minus some. The sample carries more than 90,000 clones, 86% recorded once. Material: peripheral blood, obtained on day 0 of AZD1222 vaccination. These receptors were taken from an adult in good health. Each CDR3 is given with its conserved first and last residue. A D gene is named only where the DNA matches it firmly. Size tells how often a clone was seen (once, few, many) or the class of an expanded clone, and some rows leave it out.

d_call clone_size j_call v_call cdr3_aa cdr3_nt
NA NA TRBJ2-2 TRBV11-1 CASSDLMRGSGELFF TGTGCCAGCAGCGACCTGATGAGGGGTTCCGGGGAGCTGTTTTTT
NA once TRBJ2-7 TRBV7-9 CASSSAKRNSYEQYF TGTGCCAGCAGCTCCGCTAAGCGGAACTCCTACGAGCAGTACTTC
TRBD1 NA TRBJ1-5 TRBV7-2 CASSLGDRNLNQPQHF TGTGCCAGCAGCTTAGGGGACAGGAACCTTAATCAGCCCCAGCATTTT
TRBD2 NA TRBJ2-4 TRBV4-1 CASSQAFAREGDIQYF TGCGCCAGCAGCCAAGCGTTTGCGCGGGAGGGGGACATTCAGTACTTC
TRBD2 NA TRBJ2-1 TRBV29-1 CSVRLAGPNEQFF TGCAGCGTTCGACTAGCGGGCCCCAATGAGCAGTTCTTC
NA once TRBJ2-7 TRBV30 CAWSVGRSYEQYF TGTGCCTGGAGTGTGGGCAGATCCTACGAGCAGTACTTC
NA NA TRBJ2-2 TRBV14 CASSPYTGELFF TGTGCCAGCAGCCCCTACACCGGGGAGCTGTTTTTT
NA NA TRBJ2-7 TRBV30 CAWSVLAGARYREQYF TGTGCCTGGAGTGTACTGGCGGGCGCCAGATATCGGGAGCAGTACTTC
NA NA TRBJ2-1 TRBV6-5 CASSATPSNEQFF TGTGCCAGCAGCGCCACCCCTAGCAATGAGCAGTTCTTC
NA NA TRBJ2-1 TRBV5-1 CASSLASYINEQFF TGCGCCAGCAGCTTGGCCTCTTATATCAATGAGCAGTTCTTC
TRBD1 NA TRBJ1-4 TRBV12-3/TRBV12-4 CASSPRTGQLFF TGTGCCAGCAGTCCTCGGACAGGGCAACTGTTTTTT
TRBD1 NA TRBJ2-2 TRBV19 CASSIYAAGTGGTGELFF TGTGCCAGTAGTATATATGCGGCCGGGACAGGGGGCACCGGGGAGCTGTTTTTT
TRBD1 few TRBJ1-6 TRBV7-9 CASSMDRADNSPLHF TGTGCCAGCAGCATGGACAGGGCTGATAATTCACCCCTCCACTTT
TRBD2 NA TRBJ2-7 TRBV27 CASRVGTTSYEQYF TGTGCCAGCAGGGTGGGGACTACCTCCTACGAGCAGTACTTC
NA NA TRBJ1-4 TRBV7-2 CASRPPGATNEKLFF TGTGCCAGCAGACCCCCGGGGGCAACTAATGAAAAACTGTTTTTT
NA NA TRBJ2-2 TRBV21-1 CASSKGGQGDHGELFF TGTGCCAGCAGCAAAGGAGGACAGGGGGATCACGGGGAGCTGTTTTTT
TRBD2 NA TRBJ2-1 TRBV4-3 CASSQDSSGSSYNEQFF TGCGCCAGCAGCCAAGATTCTAGCGGGAGTTCCTACAATGAGCAGTTCTTC
NA NA TRBJ2-1 TRBV19 CASSQGNQYNEQFF TGTGCCAGTTCTCAAGGGAACCAATACAATGAGCAGTTCTTC
TRBD1 NA TRBJ1-1 TRBV18 CASSTGTGGTNTEAFF TGTGCCAGCTCAACCGGGACAGGGGGCACGAACACTGAAGCTTTCTTT
TRBD1 few TRBJ2-1 TRBV6-5 CASSLTGQGASEQFF TGTGCCAGCAGTTTGACGGGACAGGGAGCCAGTGAGCAGTTCTTC
TRBD2 NA TRBJ2-6 TRBV2 CASTRNQGGNFNVLTF TGTGCCAGCACTCGAAACCAGGGAGGGAACTTCAACGTCCTGACTTTC
NA NA TRBJ2-7 TRBV19 CASSMTNSALYEQYF TGTGCCAGTAGTATGACTAATTCGGCCCTTTACGAGCAGTACTTC
TRBD1 NA TRBJ1-1 TRBV28 CASSYRQGPGNTEAFF TGTGCCAGCAGTTACCGACAGGGGCCCGGGAACACTGAAGCTTTCTTT
NA medium-sized TRBJ1-1 TRBV30 CAWSVLYGKNTEAFF TGTGCCTGGAGTGTACTATATGGCAAGAACACTGAAGCTTTCTTT
TRBD2 NA TRBJ2-7 TRBV4-3 CASSQEPGLAGAEQYF TGCGCCAGCAGCCAAGAACCGGGACTAGCGGGAGCCGAGCAGTACTTC
NA NA TRBJ2-3 TRBV5-1 CASSRRGQVSTDTQYF TGCGCCAGCAGCCGCCGTGGGCAGGTCTCCACAGATACGCAGTATTTT
TRBD1 NA TRBJ1-5 TRBV19 CASSIVPGQGLTPQHF TGTGCCAGTAGTATAGTACCGGGACAGGGTTTGACGCCCCAGCATTTT
NA NA TRBJ1-2 TRBV28 CASSFPGSMSYTF TGTGCCAGCAGTTTTCCGGGGAGTATGAGCTACACCTTC
NA NA TRBJ1-2 TRBV4-1 CASSQGITANYGYTF TGCGCCAGCAGCCAAGGCATTACAGCTAACTATGGCTACACCTTC
NA NA TRBJ2-1 TRBV5-4 CASSLAGGGAVGNEQFF TGTGCCAGCAGCTTGGCCGGGGGTGGGGCCGTAGGCAATGAGCAGTTCTTC
NA NA TRBJ1-5 TRBV7-2 CASSFQGNNQPQHF TGTGCCAGCAGCTTCCAGGGTAACAATCAGCCCCAGCATTTT
TRBD1 NA TRBJ1-1 TRBV3-1/TRBV3-2 CASSRPGQPNTEAFF TGTGCCAGCAGCCGACCGGGACAGCCGAACACTGAAGCTTTCTTT
NA NA TRBJ1-6 TRBV28 CASSLGPGDNSPLHF TGTGCCAGCAGTTTAGGGCCGGGGGATAATTCACCCCTCCACTTT
TRBD1 NA TRBJ2-2 TRBV5-8 CASRPTDRGRTGELFF TGTGCCAGCAGGCCAACGGACAGGGGGCGGACCGGGGAGCTGTTTTTT
NA NA TRBJ1-1 TRBV15 CATSDSPRDGNTEAFF TGTGCCACCAGCGACTCTCCTCGGGACGGGAACACTGAAGCTTTCTTT
TRBD1 NA TRBJ1-1 TRBV28 CASSTTGEGTEAFF TGTGCCAGCAGTACGACAGGGGAGGGGACTGAAGCTTTCTTT
NA few TRBJ2-2 TRBV5-4 CASRPGSAGELFF TGTGCCAGCAGGCCAGGGTCAGCCGGGGAGCTGTTTTTT
NA NA TRBJ2-4 TRBV3-1/TRBV3-2 CASSQDSVNIQYF TGTGCCAGCAGCCAAGACAGTGTCAACATTCAGTACTTC
TRBD1 NA TRBJ1-1 TRBV18 CASSPRNRQGMNTEAFF TGTGCCAGCTCACCTCGAAATAGACAGGGGATGAACACTGAAGCTTTCTTT
NA NA TRBJ1-4 TRBV9 CASSANGGNEKLFF TGTGCCAGCAGCGCAAATGGGGGTAATGAAAAACTGTTTTTT
TRBD1 NA TRBJ1-3 TRBV28 CASSLLPGQGSGNTIYF TGTGCCAGCAGTTTATTACCGGGACAGGGTTCGGGAAACACCATATATTTT
NA NA TRBJ1-5 TRBV6-5 CASSPLGEGGQPQHF TGTGCCAGCAGTCCCCTTGGGGAGGGGGGTCAGCCCCAGCATTTT
NA NA TRBJ1-1 TRBV4-1 CASSPQGGGYGLDTEAFF TGCGCCAGCAGCCCTCAAGGGGGAGGGTACGGGTTGGACACTGAAGCTTTCTTT
NA NA TRBJ1-5 TRBV30 CAWTKGNQPQHF TGTGCCTGGACGAAGGGCAATCAGCCCCAGCATTTT
NA NA TRBJ2-6 TRBV4-1 CASSQAGEPGANVLTF TGCGCCAGCAGCCAAGCGGGAGAACCTGGGGCCAACGTCCTGACTTTC
TRBD2 NA TRBJ2-1 TRBV7-7 CASSQGLAPNNEQFF TGTGCCAGCAGTCAGGGACTAGCGCCTAACAATGAGCAGTTCTTC
NA NA TRBJ2-1 TRBV4-1 CASSQDSGQRVHLGRQFF TGCGCCAGCAGCCAAGATTCGGGGCAAAGGGTTCACTTGGGAAGGCAGTTCTTC
TRBD1 NA TRBJ1-1 TRBV28 CASPGQGMNTEAFF TGTGCCAGCCCTGGACAGGGGATGAACACTGAAGCTTTCTTT
NA few TRBJ2-5 TRBV6-5 CASLVKGQETQYF TGTGCCAGCCTCGTTAAGGGCCAAGAGACCCAGTACTTC
NA once TRBJ1-1 TRBV5-1 CASSAQQGGNTEAFF TGCGCCAGCAGCGCCCAACAGGGAGGGAACACTGAAGCTTTCTTT
NA NA TRBJ2-1 TRBV20-1 CSAANNEQFF TGCAGTGCTGCTAACAATGAGCAGTTCTTC
NA NA TRBJ1-1 TRBV27 CASSLTTDPKRAFF TGTGCCAGCAGTCTAACCACAGACCCTAAGAGAGCTTTCTTT